The rows below give T cell receptor beta chains drawn from one sample of a study of neurological immune-mediated disorders. MiXCR was run by TCRdb on the 5' RACE reads, yielding one entry per CDR3 protein. The data show 35,000 or so distinct CDR3 sequences, less than 15% seen once. The sequencing sample was made of PBMCs. These receptor sequences come from a woman between 50 and 59 years old with HTLV-1-associated myelopathy (HAM/TSP). Both conserved end residues are part of each CDR3. D genes are given only for firm matches. Clone size is not always given. Where it is, it says once, few, many or a class for expanded clones.

clone size	J gene	V gene	D gene	CDR3 DNA	CDR3 protein
few	TRBJ1-2	TRBV14	TRBD1	TGTGCCAGCCTCAAGGACAGGGGGGATACTACCTATGGCTACACCTTC	CASLKDRGDTTYGYTF
many	TRBJ2-2	TRBV12-3/TRBV12-4	-	TGTGCCAGCAGTTACGCGAACACCGGGGAGCTGTTTTTT	CASSYANTGELFF
many	TRBJ2-1	TRBV6-5	TRBD2	TGTGCCAGCGGGTTCCCGGGACTAGCGGGGGGGCCAGGTGAGCAGTTCTTC	CASGFPGLAGGPGEQFF
many	TRBJ1-2	TRBV9	-	TGTGCCAGCAGCTCTAGAGGAGGGGGTACACAGCGTAACTATGGCTACACCTTC	CASSSRGGGTQRNYGYTF
many	TRBJ2-3	TRBV5-1	-	TGCGCCAGCAGCTTGGAGTGGTCAACCACAGATACGCAGTATTTT	CASSLEWSTTDTQYF
many	TRBJ2-1	TRBV7-2	TRBD2	TGTGCCAGCAGCTTAGGACTAGCGGGGGTGGGTGAGCAGTTCTTC	CASSLGLAGVGEQFF
many	TRBJ2-7	TRBV6-2/TRBV6-3	-	TGTGCCAGCAGTTATCGTCGAAGCTTGGGACTCTACGAGCAGTACTTC	CASSYRRSLGLYEQYF
many	TRBJ2-3	TRBV12-3/TRBV12-4	TRBD2	TGTGCCAGCAGTTTACCGGGACTAGCGGACCACACAGATACGCAGTATTTT	CASSLPGLADHTDTQYF
many	TRBJ1-5	TRBV10-1	-	TGCGCCAGCAGTGAGTCGGGTAAGCAGTGTTCCTATCAGGGGCGCATCCGGAATCAGCCCCAGCATTTT	CASSESGKQCSYQGRIRNQPQHF
many	TRBJ1-6	TRBV6-5	TRBD1	TGTGCCAGCACCATACAGGGGGGAGGCTCACCCCTCCACTTT	CASTIQGGGSPLHF
many	TRBJ1-6	TRBV6-2/TRBV6-3	-	TGTGCCAGCGGCTTACAGGGAAGAGGTAATTCACCCCTCCACTTT	CASGLQGRGNSPLHF
many	TRBJ1-1	TRBV6-5	-	TGTGCCAGCAGAAGGGGCAGGAACACTGAAGCTTTCTTT	CASRRGRNTEAFF
few	TRBJ1-5	TRBV2	-	TGTGCCAGCAGCGCCCGAACGGCCTTAGGGCAGCCCCAGCATTTT	CASSARTALGQPQHF
many	TRBJ2-6	TRBV2	-	TGTGCCAGTCGGGGGTCTGGGGCCAACGTCCTGACTTTC	CASRGSGANVLTF
many	TRBJ2-5	TRBV6-6	TRBD1	TGTGCCAGCAGTTATAGGGGGCAGCAAGAGACCCAGTACTTC	CASSYRGQQETQYF
many	TRBJ1-2	TRBV29-1	-	TGCAGCACTGGGGAAGAGGTGGAAGGGAGCTACACCTTC	CSTGEEVEGSYTF
-	TRBJ2-1	TRBV9	-	TGTGCCAGCAGCGCTAGCGTGATCTCCTACAATGAGCAGTTCTTC	CASSASVISYNEQFF